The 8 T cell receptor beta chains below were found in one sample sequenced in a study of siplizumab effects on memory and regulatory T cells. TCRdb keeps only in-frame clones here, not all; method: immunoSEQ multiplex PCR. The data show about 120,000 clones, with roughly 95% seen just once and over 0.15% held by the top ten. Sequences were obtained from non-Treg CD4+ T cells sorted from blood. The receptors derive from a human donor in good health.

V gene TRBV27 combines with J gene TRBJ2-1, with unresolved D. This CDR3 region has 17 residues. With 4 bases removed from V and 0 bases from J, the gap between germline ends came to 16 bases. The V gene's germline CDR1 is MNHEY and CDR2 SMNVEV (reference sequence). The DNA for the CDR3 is TGTGCCAGCAGTTCTGGTGACTGGTTCAGCTCCTACAATGAGCAGTTCTTC. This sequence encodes CASSSGDWFSSYNEQFF.

The chain's CDR3 is CASCTSGGRMGEQFF. CDR3 nucleotide sequence: TGTGCCAGCTGTACTAGCGGGGGGAGGATGGGTGAGCAGTTCTTC. The chain links TRBV6-1 to TRBJ2-1, with 12 positions matching TRBD2. The CDR3 has 15 residues. Germline V gene lookup returns CDR1 MNHNS and CDR2 SASEGT. With V trimmed by 8 bases and J by 9 bases, 11 bases remained unmatched.

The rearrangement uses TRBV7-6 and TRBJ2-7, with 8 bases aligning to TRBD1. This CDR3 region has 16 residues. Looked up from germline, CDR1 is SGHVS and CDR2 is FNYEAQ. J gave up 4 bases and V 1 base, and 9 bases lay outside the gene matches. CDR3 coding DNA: TGTGCCAGCAGCTTAGTGGGACAGGAACCGGGATACGAGCAGTACTTC. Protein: CASSLVGQEPGYEQYF.

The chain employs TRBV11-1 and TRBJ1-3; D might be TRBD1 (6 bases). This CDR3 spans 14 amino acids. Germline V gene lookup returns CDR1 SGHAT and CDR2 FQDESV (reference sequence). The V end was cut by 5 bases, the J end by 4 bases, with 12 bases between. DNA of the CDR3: TGTGCCAGCAGCCGCACAGGGTCAGGAAACACCATATATTTT. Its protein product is CASSRTGSGNTIYF.

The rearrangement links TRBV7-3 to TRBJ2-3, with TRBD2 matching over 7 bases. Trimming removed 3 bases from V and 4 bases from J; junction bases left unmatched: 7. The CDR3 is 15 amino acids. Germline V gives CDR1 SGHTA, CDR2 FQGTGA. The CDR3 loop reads CASSLTGGIADTQYF. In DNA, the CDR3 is TGTGCCAGCAGCTTGACGGGGGGTATCGCAGATACGCAGTATTTT.

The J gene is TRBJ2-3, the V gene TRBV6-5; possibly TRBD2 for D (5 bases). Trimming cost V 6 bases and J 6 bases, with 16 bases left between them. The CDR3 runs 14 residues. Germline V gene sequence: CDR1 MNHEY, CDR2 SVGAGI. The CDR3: CASREGPRTDTQYF. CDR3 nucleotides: TGTGCCAGCAGAGAGGGCCCTCGAACGGATACGCAGTATTTT.

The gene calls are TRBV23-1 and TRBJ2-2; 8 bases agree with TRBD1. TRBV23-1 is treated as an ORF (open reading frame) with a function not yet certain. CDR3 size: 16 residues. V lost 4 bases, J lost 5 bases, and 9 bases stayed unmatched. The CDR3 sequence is CASSRFRDRWTGELFF. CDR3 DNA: TGCGCCAGCAGTCGCTTCCGGGACAGGTGGACCGGGGAGCTGTTTTTT.

In DNA form, the CDR3 reads TGCAGCGTTGGGGTGGCGGGGAAAACCTACGAGCAGTACTTC. Amino acids: CSVGVAGKTYEQYF. The rearrangement joins TRBV29-1 to TRBJ2-7, with D maybe TRBD2 (6 bases). Trimming left V 4 bases short and J 2 bases short, with 15 bases between. Germline assignment: CDR1 SQVTM and CDR2 ANQGSEA. This CDR3 contains 14 residues.